The clone carrying this T cell receptor (beta chain) was seen a handful of times. Antigen specificity is unknown. Per the germline V gene, CDR1 is SEHNR and CDR2 is FQNEAQ (reference sequence). V lost 10 bases, J lost 4 bases, and 17 bases lay in between. The CDR3 runs 13 residues. The source of the sample is a study of T cell repertoires in cytomegalovirus infection. Study in general: The authors used CMV epitopes that were HLA-C-restricted (recently identified) and HLA-B-restricted (well studied). Public TCR beta signatures provided an indication of both CMV infection and a matching HLA type.

Study results and caveats: What dominated the ex vivo response were HLA-C-restricted CMV-specific TCR beta clonotypes. Summed public TCR beta family frequency identified CMV carriers bearing the relevant HLA.

One entry per CDR3 protein, called by TCRdb with MiXCR from the reads. This table holds 830,000 or so distinct CDR3 sequences, around a third found once. The clonotype originates from a human donor in good health (CMV status not recorded). Some clones in this sample may be carry-over from other donors' samples. Specimen: cultured CD8+ T cells from PBMCs, collected from culture after CMV antigen stimulation. This rearrangement joins TRBV7-9 to TRBJ2-7; a weak D match, TRBD2 (6 bases). The CDR3, as DNA: TGTGCCACCCATGGAGGGTGGGGTTACGAGCAGTACTTC. Translating it yields CATHGGWGYEQYF.